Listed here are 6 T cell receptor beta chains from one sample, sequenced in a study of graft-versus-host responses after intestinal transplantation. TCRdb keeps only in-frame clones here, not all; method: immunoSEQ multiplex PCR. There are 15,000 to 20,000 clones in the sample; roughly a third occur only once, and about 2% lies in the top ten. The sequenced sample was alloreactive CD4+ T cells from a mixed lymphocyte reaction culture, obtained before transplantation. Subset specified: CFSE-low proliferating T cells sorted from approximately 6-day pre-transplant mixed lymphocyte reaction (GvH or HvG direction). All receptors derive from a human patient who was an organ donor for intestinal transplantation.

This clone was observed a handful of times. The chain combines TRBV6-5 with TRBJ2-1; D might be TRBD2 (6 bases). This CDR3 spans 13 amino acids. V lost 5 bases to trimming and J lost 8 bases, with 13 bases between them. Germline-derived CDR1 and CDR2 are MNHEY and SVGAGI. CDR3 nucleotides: TGTGCCAGCAGTGGTAGACTAGTCTATGAGCAGTTCTTC. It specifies CASSGRLVYEQFF.

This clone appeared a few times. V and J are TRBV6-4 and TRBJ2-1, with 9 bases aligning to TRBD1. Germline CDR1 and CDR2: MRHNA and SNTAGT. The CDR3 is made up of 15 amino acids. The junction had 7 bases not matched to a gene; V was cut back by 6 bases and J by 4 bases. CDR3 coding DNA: TGTGCCAGCAGGGCAACCGGGACAGGGTACAATGAGCAGTTCTTC. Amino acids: CASRATGTGYNEQFF.

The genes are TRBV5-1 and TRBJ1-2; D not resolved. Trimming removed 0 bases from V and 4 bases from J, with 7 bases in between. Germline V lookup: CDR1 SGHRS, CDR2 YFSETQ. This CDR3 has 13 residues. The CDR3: CASSLGAGYGYTF. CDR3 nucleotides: TGCGCCAGCAGCTTGGGGGCAGGCTATGGCTACACCTTC.

CDR3 protein: CASSQRASGELFF. DNA for the CDR3: TGTGCCAGCAGCCAACGCGCAAGCGGGGAGCTGTTTTTT. The chain couples TRBV4-2 to TRBJ2-2; no clear D. This CDR3 region has 13 residues. The germline V gene encodes CDR1 LGHNA and CDR2 YNFKEQ. The V gene lost 2 bases and the J gene lost 7 bases, with 8 bases spanning the gap.

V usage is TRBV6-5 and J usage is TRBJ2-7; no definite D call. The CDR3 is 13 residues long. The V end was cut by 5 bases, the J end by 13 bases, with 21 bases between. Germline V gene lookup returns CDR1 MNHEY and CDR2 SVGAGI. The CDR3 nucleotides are TGTGCCAGCAGTGAACTTTTCGGGTCCCGCGACTACTTC. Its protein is CASSELFGSRDYF.

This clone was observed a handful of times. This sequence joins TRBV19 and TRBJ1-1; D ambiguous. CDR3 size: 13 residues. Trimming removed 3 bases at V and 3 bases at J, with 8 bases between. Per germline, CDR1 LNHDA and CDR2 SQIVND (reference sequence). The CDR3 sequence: CASSMRVHTEAFF. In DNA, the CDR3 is TGTGCCAGTAGTATGCGAGTGCACACTGAAGCTTTCTTT.